What follows describes a single T cell receptor beta chain. This record belongs to a study of cytomegalovirus exposure and HLA in healthy donors. The PCR made use of 60 Vbeta and 13 Jbeta primers. In the original processing: Some 9.9 million of around 85 million unique TCR beta chains were shared, per a later count. Assay: immunoSEQ multiplex PCR; the TCRdb copy retains only in-frame clones and omits some. Clonal size and the V and J genes are those of that table, whereas D and trimming came from the DNA. This sample yields roughly 110,000 clones, of which about 70% are seen a single time; about 0.8% belongs to the top ten. V lost 2 bases to trimming and J lost 3 bases; unmatched junction nucleotides: 6. There are 15 residues in the CDR3. Looked up from germline, CDR1 is MNHEY and CDR2 is SMNVEV (reference sequence).

V is TRBV27 and J is TRBJ2-7; 8 bases line up with TRBD2. The source material was PBMCs. This TCR came from a boy younger than 18 in good health and CMV-seronegative. Written as DNA, the CDR3 is TGTGCCAGCAGTTTAATGGGGACTAGGGGCTACGAGCAGTACTTC. Residues: CASSLMGTRGYEQYF.